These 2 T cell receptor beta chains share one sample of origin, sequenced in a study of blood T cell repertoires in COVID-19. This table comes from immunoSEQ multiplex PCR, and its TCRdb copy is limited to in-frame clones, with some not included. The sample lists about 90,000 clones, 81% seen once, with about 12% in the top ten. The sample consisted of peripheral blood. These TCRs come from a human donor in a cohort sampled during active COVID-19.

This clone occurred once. CDR3 sequence: CASSLGLDTGGTGELFF. In nucleotides, the CDR3 is TGTGCCAGCAGCTTAGGGTTGGACACAGGGGGCACCGGGGAGCTGTTTTTT. V gene TRBV7-6 combines with J gene TRBJ2-2; 8 bases line up with TRBD1. J gave up 4 bases and V 1 base, and 8 bases lay outside the gene matches. CDR3 length: 17 residues. CDR1 SGHVS and CDR2 FNYEAQ come from the germline V gene. Based on the CDR3 plus reference TRBV7-6 and TRBJ2-2, the full variable domain is GAGVSQSPRYKVTKRGQDVALRCDPISGHVSLYWYRQALGQGPEFLTYFNYEAQQDKSGLPNDRFSAERPEGSISTLTIQRTEQRDSAMYRCASSLGLDTGGTGELFFGEGSRLTVL.

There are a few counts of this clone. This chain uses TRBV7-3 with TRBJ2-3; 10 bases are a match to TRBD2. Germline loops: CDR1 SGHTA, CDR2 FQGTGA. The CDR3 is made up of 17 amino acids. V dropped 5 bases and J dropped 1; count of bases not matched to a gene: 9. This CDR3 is CASSPAGLAGGTDTQYF. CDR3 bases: TGTGCCAGCAGCCCAGCAGGTCTAGCGGGGGGCACAGATACGCAGTATTTT.